The 32 T cell receptor beta chains given below trace back to one sample, sequenced in a study of blood T cell repertoires in COVID-19. This table comes from immunoSEQ multiplex PCR, and its TCRdb copy is limited to in-frame clones, with some not included. The sample has tens of thousands of clones; under 90% are singletons. The specimen was peripheral blood. These receptors came from a man older than 75 with COVID-19, enrolled during active disease.

This clone was detected only a few times. The chain joins TRBV5-4 to TRBJ1-1; 8 bases agree with TRBD1. The V gene end was trimmed by 0 bases and the J gene end by 1 base; junction bases not matched to a gene: 2. CDR1 and CDR2 from the germline V gene are SGHNT and YYREEE (reference sequence). The CDR3 consists of 15 residues. In DNA form, the CDR3 reads TGTGCCAGCAGCTTGGGGACAGGGAAGAACACTGAAGCTTTCTTT. Translation: CASSLGTGKNTEAFF.

A remark on this clone: In the same sample, other DNA sequences code for this CDR3. V usage is TRBV5-1 and J usage is TRBJ2-5; unclear D gene. With 0 bases removed from V and 2 bases from J, the gap between germline ends came to 5 bases. The CDR3 is 13 residues long. Germline V gene data show CDR1 as SGHRS and CDR2 as YFSETQ. For the CDR3, the DNA is TGCGCCAGCAGCTTGGCCTTGCAAGAGACCCAGTACTTC. It yields the protein CASSLALQETQYF.

V gene TRBV19 combines with J gene TRBJ2-1; TRBD2 matches at 11 bases. V gave up 5 bases and J gave up 5 bases; unmatched junction bases: 2. This CDR3 is 14 amino acids long. Germline CDR1 is LNHDA and CDR2 is SQIVND (reference sequence). The CDR3 protein is CASSVAGGHNEQFF. CDR3 nucleotides: TGTGCCAGTAGTGTAGCGGGAGGGCACAATGAGCAGTTCTTC. Full variable domain (outside the CDR3, taken from reference TRBV19 and TRBJ2-1): DGGITQSPKYLFRKEGQNVTLSCEQNLNHDAMYWYRQDPGQGLRLIYYSQIVNDFQKGDIAEGYSVSREKKESFPLTVTSAQKNPTAFYLCASSVAGGHNEQFFGPGTRLTVL.

The chain recombines TRBV6-2 or TRBV6-3 with TRBJ1-5, with TRBD1 identical over 7 bases. The germline V gene encodes CDR1 MNHEY and CDR2 SVGEGT. The CDR3 contains 19 residues. The trim removed 2 bases at V and 3 bases at J, leaving 16 bases unmatched. This CDR3 is CASSYGTAGGRGNNQPQHF. In nucleotides, the CDR3 is TGTGCCAGCAGTTACGGGACAGCGGGAGGTCGGGGTAACAATCAGCCCCAGCATTTT.

V and J are TRBV10-1 and TRBJ1-2; tentative D call: TRBD1 (5 bases). The germline V gene has CDR1 WNHNN and CDR2 SYGVQD (reference sequence). CDR3 length: 16 residues. The germline V and J ends were trimmed by 4 bases and 1 base, with 16 bases remaining between them. The CDR3 region is CASSAPWQGYNYGYTF. The DNA for the CDR3 is TGCGCCAGCAGTGCCCCCTGGCAGGGATATAACTATGGCTACACCTTC.

The V gene is TRBV27, the J gene TRBJ1-5; 7 nucleotides agree with TRBD1. The length of the CDR3 is 14 residues. V gave up 4 bases and J gave up 5 bases; unmatched junction bases: 5. Germline assignment: CDR1 MNHEY and CDR2 SMNVEV (reference sequence). DNA for the CDR3: TGTGCCAGCAGTTCGACAGGGCCGGATCAGCCCCAGCATTTT. It codes for CASSSTGPDQPQHF.

This clone was found a few times. The chain carries TRBV5-4 and TRBJ1-6; maybe TRBD1 (5 bases). With 3 bases removed from V and 13 bases from J, the gap between germline ends came to 20 bases. Germline V gives CDR1 SGHNT, CDR2 YYREEE (reference sequence). CDR3 length: 15 residues. The CDR3 DNA is TGTGCCAGCAGCTCTTCAAGGGACTCCCTTCTTCCCCTCCACTTT. As protein: CASSSSRDSLLPLHF.

This clone was recorded only once. The chain uses TRBV28 and TRBJ2-3; D perhaps matches TRBD1 (5 bases). Trimming removed 3 bases from V and 2 bases from J, with 12 bases in between. The CDR3 totals 15 residues. Germline-derived CDR1 and CDR2 are MDHEN and SYDVKM. The CDR3 DNA sequence: TGTGCCAGCAGTTTTGGCGGACACATCACAGATACGCAGTATTTT. The encoded protein is CASSFGGHITDTQYF.

V and J are TRBV5-4 and TRBJ2-1; 12 nucleotides match TRBD2. With V trimmed by 6 bases and J by 10 bases, 8 bases remained unmatched. The CDR3 is made up of 14 amino acids. Germline V CDR1 and CDR2: SGHNT, YYREEE (reference sequence). CDR3 in amino acids: CASTHTSGGREQFF. DNA of the CDR3: TGTGCCAGCACCCATACTAGCGGGGGGCGCGAGCAGTTCTTC.

The genes are TRBV19 and TRBJ1-5, with 8 positions matching TRBD1. CDR1 and CDR2 from the germline V gene are LNHDA and SQIVND (reference sequence). This CDR3 region has 14 residues. Trimming removed 1 base from V and 6 bases from J; junction bases left unmatched: 2. The CDR3 here is CASSIGQGFQPQHF. The CDR3 bases are TGTGCCAGTAGTATAGGACAGGGGTTTCAGCCCCAGCATTTT.

This clone was counted a few times. The chain has TRBV29-1 and TRBJ1-5, with 8 bases identical to TRBD1. The germline CDR1 and CDR2 sequences are SQVTM and ANQGSEA. The CDR3 extends over 12 amino acids. Losses at the gene ends were 4 bases for V and 11 bases for J; bases not matched to a gene: 7. In nucleotides, the CDR3 is TGCAGCGTTGGACAGGGGCTGGGAGCCCAGCATTTT. Translation gives CSVGQGLGAQHF.

The CDR3 DNA reads as TGTGCCAGTAGTATAGGACACGAAGTCTCCTACAATGAGCAGTTCTTC. Translation: CASSIGHEVSYNEQFF. The rearrangement joins TRBV19 to TRBJ2-1; D is ambiguous. V lost 1 base and J 0 bases, leaving 10 bases between the germline ends. The CDR3 consists of 16 residues. Germline assignment: CDR1 LNHDA and CDR2 SQIVND (reference sequence).

The rearrangement joins TRBV7-2 to TRBJ1-2; TRBD1 might be the D (6 bases). Germline V CDR1 and CDR2: SGHTA, FQGNSA. V lost 2 bases and J lost 8, with 18 bases in between. This CDR3 comprises 15 residues. The CDR3 sequence is CASSLNPQGSGGYTF. The CDR3, as DNA: TGTGCCAGCAGCTTAAACCCTCAGGGGTCCGGGGGCTACACCTTC.

The gene calls are TRBV5-1 and TRBJ2-1, with 7 bases identical to TRBD1. This CDR3 comprises 15 residues. Unmatched junction bases numbered 9, after V lost 3 bases and J lost 6 bases. Germline loops: CDR1 SGHRS, CDR2 YFSETQ. Here the CDR3 reads CASSSIRQGTNEQFF. The CDR3 DNA is TGCGCCAGCAGCTCCATTCGACAGGGCACCAATGAGCAGTTCTTC.

The chain carries TRBV6-5 and TRBJ1-2, with 7 nucleotides matching TRBD1. The CDR3 runs 16 residues. Germline V gives CDR1 MNHEY, CDR2 SVGAGI. The V segment lost 0 bases and the J segment 2 bases; nucleotides outside the gene matches: 6. CDR3 sequence reads: CASSYSNPGGNYGYTF. The DNA of the CDR3 is TGTGCCAGCAGTTACTCGAACCCAGGGGGGAACTATGGCTACACCTTC.

The rearrangement uses TRBV2 and TRBJ1-4; TRBD1 matches at 7 bases. The CDR3 extends over 15 amino acids. V trimming: 4 bases; J trimming: 6 bases; junction bases outside the gene matches: 8. The germline V gene has CDR1 SNHLY and CDR2 FYNNEI. CDR3 in amino acids: CASSGGTGAYEKLFF. The CDR3, as DNA: TGTGCCAGCAGTGGCGGTACAGGGGCCTATGAAAAACTGTTTTTT.

The V call is TRBV12-3 or TRBV12-4, the J call TRBJ1-4; possibly TRBD1 for D (5 bases). Trimming pared 5 bases from V and 10 bases from J, leaving 14 bases between. This CDR3 is built from 13 residues. The CDR3, as DNA: TGTGCCAGCAGTACCGGGACTGCTCGAAAACTGTTTTTT. Translated, it gives CASSTGTARKLFF.

This chain connects TRBV18 to TRBJ1-1; no definite D call. The CDR3 runs to 14 residues. V was shortened by 0 bases and J by 1 base, with 6 bases between the two germline ends. Per the germline V gene, CDR1 is KGHSH and CDR2 is LQKENI. The DNA for the CDR3 is TGTGCCAGCTCACCACCGTGGAGGAACACTGAAGCTTTCTTT. Translated: CASSPPWRNTEAFF.

The rearrangement joins TRBV18 to TRBJ1-3; 9 bases agree with TRBD1. The CDR3 extends over 17 amino acids. Germline values: CDR1 KGHSH, CDR2 LQKENI. The J segment lost 3 bases and the V segment lost 2 bases, leaving 8 bases of the junction unmatched. CDR3 in amino acids: CASSPTGTGKGGNTIYF. In DNA form, the CDR3 reads TGTGCCAGCTCACCAACCGGGACAGGGAAAGGTGGAAACACCATATATTTT. The full variable domain, rest sourced from reference TRBV18 and TRBJ1-3, is NAGVMQNPRHLVRRRGQEARLRCSPMKGHSHVYWYRQLPEEGLKFMVYLQKENIIDESGMPKERFSAEFPKEGPSILRIQQVVRGDSAAYFCASSPTGTGKGGNTIYFGEGSWLTVV.

V usage is TRBV21-1 and J usage is TRBJ2-2; the D call TRBD2 from the table was never checked on the DNA. TRBV21-1 is shown as a pseudogene. The CDR3 runs 17 residues. CDR3 amino acids: CASSRGLAEANTGELFF. The DNA of the CDR3 is TGTGCCAGCAGCAGGGGACTAGCCGAGGCGAACACCGGGGAGCTGTTTTTT.

This clone has just a few counts. V is TRBV19 and J is TRBJ2-1, with 8 nucleotides matching TRBD2. V lost 7 bases, J lost 0 bases, and 11 bases stayed unmatched. Germline V gene sequence: CDR1 LNHDA, CDR2 SQIVND (reference sequence). The CDR3 contains 17 residues. CDR3 sequence: CASTYTSGSYSYNEQFF. The CDR3 nucleotides are TGTGCCAGTACCTACACTAGCGGCTCTTACTCCTACAATGAGCAGTTCTTC.

Note on this clone: Other DNA sequences in this specimen translate into the identical CDR3. The chain has TRBV3-1 (or the pseudogene TRBV3-2) and TRBJ2-2; perhaps TRBD1 as D (5 bases). CDR3 length: 13 residues. CDR1 and CDR2 (germline): LGHDT, YNNKEL (reference sequence). Trimming cost V 0 bases and J 8 bases, with 7 bases left between them. CDR3 DNA: TGTGCCAGCAGCCAAGACAGGGTTGGGGAGCTGTTTTTT. Translated: CASSQDRVGELFF.

The V and J genes are TRBV28 and TRBJ2-2; D might be TRBD1 (6 bases). Per the germline V gene, CDR1 is MDHEN and CDR2 is SYDVKM. The CDR3 spans 15 residues. V was shortened by 7 bases and J by 3 bases, with 15 bases between the two germline ends. DNA of the CDR3: TGTGCCAGCAAAGATGGGGGCACGGACACCGGGGAGCTGTTTTTT. Translated, it gives CASKDGGTDTGELFF.

The genes are TRBV4-1 and TRBJ1-2, with D tentatively TRBD1 (6 bases). Germline loops: CDR1 MGHRA, CDR2 YSYEKL. V dropped 0 bases and J dropped 2 bases, with 16 bases sitting between them. This CDR3 comprises 17 residues. CDR3 residues: CASSQEGAAGVNYGYTF. The CDR3 DNA reads TGCGCCAGCAGCCAAGAAGGGGCGGCAGGGGTGAACTATGGCTACACCTTC.

The rearrangement links TRBV7-3 to TRBJ2-7; D is perhaps TRBD2 (5 bases). The CDR3 length is 15 residues. Germline V gives CDR1 SGHTA, CDR2 FQGTGA. V shed 3 bases and J shed 3 bases, with 15 bases lying between them. The CDR3 DNA is TGTGCCAGCAGCTTCGGCACGGCTAGCAACTACGAGCAGTACTTC. Its protein product is CASSFGTASNYEQYF.

The chain carries TRBV4-3 and TRBJ2-7; 11 nucleotides align to TRBD1. From germline, CDR1 is LGHNA and CDR2 YSLEER. After removal of 4 bases from V and 5 bases from J, the junction contained 7 bases not matched to a gene. This CDR3 is 15 amino acids long. Written as DNA, the CDR3 is TGCGCCAGCAGCCTAACGGACAGGGGGCGGGACGAGCAGTACTTC. Translation: CASSLTDRGRDEQYF.

The chain combines TRBV25-1 with TRBJ1-2, with no clear D. Germline V gene data show CDR1 as MGHDK and CDR2 as SYGVNS. Trimming pared 4 bases from V and 8 bases from J, leaving 17 bases between. The CDR3 is made up of 14 amino acids. This CDR3 reads CASSVSEASRGYTF. In nucleotides, the CDR3 is TGTGCCAGCAGTGTTTCTGAGGCCTCGAGGGGCTACACCTTC.

V gene TRBV2 combines with J gene TRBJ2-3, with 11 bases aligning to TRBD1. Trimming cost V 2 bases and J 5 bases; bases outside gene matches: 3. The CDR3 totals 15 residues. Germline V CDR1 and CDR2: SNHLY, FYNNEI. For the CDR3, the DNA is TGTGCCAGCAGTGAACACGGGACAGGGGGAGATACGCAGTATTTT. Protein sequence: CASSEHGTGGDTQYF.

Concerning this clone itself: A read error may account for a junction end that differs from germline. This sequence joins TRBV6-5 and TRBJ1-2; 8 positions agree with TRBD1. The CDR3 runs to 14 residues. Germline V gene lookup returns CDR1 MNHEY and CDR2 SVGAGI. DNA of the CDR3: TGTGCCAGCAGTTACTCCCCGCAGGGGGCTGGCTGCACCTTC. Its translation: CASSYSPQGAGCTF.

This clone was observed a few times. The V call is TRBV10-3, the J call TRBJ1-1, with D maybe TRBD1 (6 bases). V dropped 2 bases and J dropped 8 bases, with 9 bases sitting between them. The germline V gene encodes CDR1 ENHRY and CDR2 SYGVKD. This CDR3 has 12 residues. CDR3 coding DNA: TGTGCCATCAGTGAGCTTGGGACAGAAGCTTTCTTT. Protein product: CAISELGTEAFF.

This chain joins TRBV6-5 and TRBJ1-2, with 7 positions matching TRBD1. Germline assignment: CDR1 MNHEY and CDR2 SVGAGI. V trimming: 5 bases; J trimming: 7 bases; junction bases outside the gene matches: 10. This CDR3 contains 14 residues. In nucleotides, the CDR3 is TGTGCCAGCAGTCCCCTGGCAGGGGGAATTGGCTACACCTTC. It yields the protein CASSPLAGGIGYTF.

V is TRBV19 and J is TRBJ1-1; 7 bases map to TRBD1. The CDR3 loop spans 15 amino acids. Germline V CDR1 and CDR2: LNHDA, SQIVND (reference sequence). V trimming: 10 bases; J trimming: 2 bases; junction bases outside the gene matches: 13. CDR3 in amino acids: CAIRGAGGRNTEAFF. CDR3 DNA sequence: TGTGCCATTAGGGGCGCAGGGGGTAGAAACACTGAAGCTTTCTTT.